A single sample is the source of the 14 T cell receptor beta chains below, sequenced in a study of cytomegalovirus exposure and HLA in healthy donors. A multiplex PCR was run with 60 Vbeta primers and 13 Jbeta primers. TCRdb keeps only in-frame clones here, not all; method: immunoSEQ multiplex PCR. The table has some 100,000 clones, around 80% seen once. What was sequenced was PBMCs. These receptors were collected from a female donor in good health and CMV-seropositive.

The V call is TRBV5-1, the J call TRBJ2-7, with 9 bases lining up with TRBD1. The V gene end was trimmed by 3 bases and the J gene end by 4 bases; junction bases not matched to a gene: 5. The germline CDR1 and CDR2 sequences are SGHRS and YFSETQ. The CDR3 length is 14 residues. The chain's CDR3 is CASSSMTGGYEQYF. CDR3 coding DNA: TGCGCCAGCAGCTCTATGACAGGGGGATACGAGCAGTACTTC.

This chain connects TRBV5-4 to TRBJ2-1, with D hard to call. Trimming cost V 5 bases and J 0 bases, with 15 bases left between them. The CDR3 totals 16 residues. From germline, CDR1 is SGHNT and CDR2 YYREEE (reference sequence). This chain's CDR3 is CASSSVTANSYNEQFF. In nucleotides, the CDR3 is TGTGCCAGCAGTTCCGTGACTGCTAACTCCTACAATGAGCAGTTCTTC.

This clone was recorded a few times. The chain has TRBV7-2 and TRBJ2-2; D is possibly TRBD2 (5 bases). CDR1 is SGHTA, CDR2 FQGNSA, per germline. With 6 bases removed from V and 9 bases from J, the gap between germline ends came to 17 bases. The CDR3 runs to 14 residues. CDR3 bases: TGTGCCAGCAGTTCGGGGAATTTGCCCCGGGAGCTGTTTTTT. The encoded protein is CASSSGNLPRELFF. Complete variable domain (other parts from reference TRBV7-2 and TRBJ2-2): GAGVSQSPSNKVTEKGKDVELRCDPISGHTALYWYRQSLGQGLEFLIYFQGNSAPDKSGLPSDRFSAERTGGSVSTLTIQRTQQEDSAVYLCASSSGNLPRELFFGEGSRLTVL.

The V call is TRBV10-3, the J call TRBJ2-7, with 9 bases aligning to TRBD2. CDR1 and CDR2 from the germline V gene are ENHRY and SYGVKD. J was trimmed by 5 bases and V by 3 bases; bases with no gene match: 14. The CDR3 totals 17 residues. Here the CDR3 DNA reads TGTGCCATCAGTGAACCGGGACTAGCTCCAGTTGCGAACGAGCAGTACTTC. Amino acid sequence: CAISEPGLAPVANEQYF.

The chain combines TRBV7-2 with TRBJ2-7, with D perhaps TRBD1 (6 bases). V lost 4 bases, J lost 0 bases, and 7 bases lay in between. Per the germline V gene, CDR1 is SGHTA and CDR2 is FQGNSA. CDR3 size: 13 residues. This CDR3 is CASSSQGSYEQYF. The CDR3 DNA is TGTGCCAGCAGCTCACAGGGCTCCTACGAGCAGTACTTC.

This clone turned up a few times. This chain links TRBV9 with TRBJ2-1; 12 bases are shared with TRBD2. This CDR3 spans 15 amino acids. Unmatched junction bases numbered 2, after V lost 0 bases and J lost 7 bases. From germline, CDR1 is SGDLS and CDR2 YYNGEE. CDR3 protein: CASSVGLAGGNEQFF. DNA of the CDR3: TGTGCCAGCAGCGTAGGGCTAGCGGGGGGGAATGAGCAGTTCTTC.

In DNA, the CDR3 is TGTGCCAGCAGTTCTCAGGGACTAGCGACCGGGGAGCTGTTTTTT. Protein: CASSSQGLATGELFF. This sequence joins TRBV27 and TRBJ2-2; 10 positions agree with TRBD2. Germline CDR1 and CDR2: MNHEY and SMNVEV (reference sequence). The CDR3 contains 15 residues. The V gene end was trimmed by 4 bases and the J gene end by 5 bases; junction bases not matched to a gene: 4.

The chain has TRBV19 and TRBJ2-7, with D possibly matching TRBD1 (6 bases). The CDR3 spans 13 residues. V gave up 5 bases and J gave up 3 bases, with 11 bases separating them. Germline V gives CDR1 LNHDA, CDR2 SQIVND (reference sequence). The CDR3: CASSPTGFYEQYF. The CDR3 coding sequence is TGTGCCAGTAGTCCGACAGGATTCTACGAGCAGTACTTC.

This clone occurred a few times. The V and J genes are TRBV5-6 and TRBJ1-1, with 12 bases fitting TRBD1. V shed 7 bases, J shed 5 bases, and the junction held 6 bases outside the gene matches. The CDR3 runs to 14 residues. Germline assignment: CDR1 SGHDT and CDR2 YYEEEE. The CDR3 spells CASGDRGPRTEAFF. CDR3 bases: TGTGCCAGCGGGGACAGGGGGCCTCGGACTGAAGCTTTCTTT.

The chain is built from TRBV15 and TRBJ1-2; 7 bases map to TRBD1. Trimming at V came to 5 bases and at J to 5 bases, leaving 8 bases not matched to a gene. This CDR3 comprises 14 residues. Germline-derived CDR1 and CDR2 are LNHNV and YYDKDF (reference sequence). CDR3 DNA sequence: TGTGCCACCAGCGATGGGGGGACAGCGTATGGCTACACCTTC. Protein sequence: CATSDGGTAYGYTF.

The CDR3 bases are TGTGCCAGCAGCTTTTGGCCGAACACTGAAGCTTTCTTT. It specifies CASSFWPNTEAFF. The chain joins TRBV7-2 to TRBJ1-1; D is unresolved. The V end was cut by 3 bases, the J end by 1 base, with 6 bases between. Germline CDR1 is SGHTA and CDR2 is FQGNSA. The length of the CDR3 is 13 residues.

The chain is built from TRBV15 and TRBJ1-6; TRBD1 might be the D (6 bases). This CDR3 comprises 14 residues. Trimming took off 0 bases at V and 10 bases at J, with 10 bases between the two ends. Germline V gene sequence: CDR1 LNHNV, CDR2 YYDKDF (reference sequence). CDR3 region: CATSREQGGSPLHF. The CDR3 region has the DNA TGTGCCACCAGCAGAGAACAGGGTGGCTCACCCCTCCACTTT.

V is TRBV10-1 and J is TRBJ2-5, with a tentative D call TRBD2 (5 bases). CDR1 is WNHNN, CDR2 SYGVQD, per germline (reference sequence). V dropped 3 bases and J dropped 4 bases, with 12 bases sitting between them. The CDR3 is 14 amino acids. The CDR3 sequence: CASSDPKRGETQYF. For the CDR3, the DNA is TGCGCCAGCAGTGACCCAAAACGGGGAGAGACCCAGTACTTC.

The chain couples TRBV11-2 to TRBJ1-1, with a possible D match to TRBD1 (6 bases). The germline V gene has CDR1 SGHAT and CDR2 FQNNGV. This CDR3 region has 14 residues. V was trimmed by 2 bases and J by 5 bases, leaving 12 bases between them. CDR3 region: CASSLTGQLTEAFF. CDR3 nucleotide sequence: TGTGCCAGCAGCTTAACAGGACAGCTGACTGAAGCTTTCTTT.